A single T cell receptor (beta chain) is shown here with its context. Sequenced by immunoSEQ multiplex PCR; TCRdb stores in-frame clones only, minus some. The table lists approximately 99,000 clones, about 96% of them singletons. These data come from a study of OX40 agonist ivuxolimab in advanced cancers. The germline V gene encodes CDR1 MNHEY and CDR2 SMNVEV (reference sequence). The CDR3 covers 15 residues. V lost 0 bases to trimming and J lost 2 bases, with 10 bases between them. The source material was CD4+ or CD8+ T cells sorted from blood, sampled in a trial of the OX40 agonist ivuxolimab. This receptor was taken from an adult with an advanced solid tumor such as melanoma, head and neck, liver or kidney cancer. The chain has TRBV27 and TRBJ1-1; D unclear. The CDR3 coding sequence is TGTGCCAGCAGTTTATCTGCGACGGGAAACACTGAAGCTTTCTTT. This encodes CASSLSATGNTEAFF.